Listed here is a single T cell receptor (beta chain). This entry belongs to a study of Ad26.COV2.S vaccination and SARS-CoV-2 variants. The repertoire was sequenced with immunoSEQ multiplex PCR; TCRdb's copy has only in-frame clones and lacks some. Of some 180,000 clones listed, around 88% are singletons. Germline loops: CDR1 MDHEN, CDR2 SYDVKM. V shed 6 bases and J shed 4 bases, with 13 bases lying between them. The CDR3 extends over 14 amino acids. The chain combines TRBV28 with TRBJ1-5, with TRBD1 as a possible D gene (6 bases). Sequenced material: peripheral blood, taken after recovery from COVID-19. This clonotype originated in a human donor who had recovered from COVID-19. Here the CDR3 DNA reads TGTGCCAGCAGCCTTTTACAGGGTAATCAGCCCCAGCATTTT. Translated: CASSLLQGNQPQHF.